This T cell receptor (beta chain) was recorded in a study of T-cell reconstitution after alpha-beta-depleted transplantation in children (dated by TCRdb to 2016 to 2018). Looking at the study overall: Using TCR repertoire profiling, the study quantitatively followed how T-cell immune reconstitution unfolded in children after TCRalphabeta/CD19-depleted allogeneic hematopoietic cell transplantation.

Study-wide findings and limitations: The apparently early recovery of alphabetaT-cell counts about two months after transplant reportedly depended on only several hundred rapidly expanded clones that came from non-depleted graft cells. Hyperexpanded clone frequencies declined over subsequent months; after one year, T-cell counts and TCRbeta diversity were mostly attributed to newly produced T cells. In some patients, high TCRbeta diversity at day 60 was attributed to recipient T cells and intrathymic progenitors that had survived conditioning.

Explained via the paper, the treatment or condition label denotes: allogeneic hematopoietic cell transplantation with graft depleted of TCRalphabeta T cells and CD19 B cells. The children who served as transplant recipients had been given grafts of TCRalphabeta/CD19-depleted allogeneic hematopoietic cells. From cysteine to phenylalanine, the CDR3 is 14 amino acids long. Left in the record is the CDR3 DNA by itself, 42 bases read in frame from the first base. V is shortened by 3 bases, J by 2 bases, and the region joining them spans 10 bases. The library was obtained by PCR. Sequenced using an Illumina HiSeq 2500. TCR libraries were prepared with molecular barcoding, using unique molecular identifiers to normalize TCRbeta repertoire quantification. Clones were called with MiXCR by TCRdb after fastp trimmed the public reads at Q25, and only in-frame beta chains were retained. Under each unique CDR3 protein, matching rows form one entry showing the most common genes and DNA. The sample table shows around 440,000 distinct CDR3 sequences, and 15% to 20% are seen once. The leading ten clones occupy roughly 27% of the sample.

Regarding this clonotype: The antigen it recognizes is unknown. No quality values exist for individual bases; no much larger clone is one base distant.

Recombination connected TRBV12-3 or TRBV12-4 to TRBJ2-5; the D gene remains uncertain. This sample comprised PBMCs, mostly from graft donor cells, obtained 360 days after TCRalphabeta/CD19-depleted stem cell transplant. The TCR originated in a boy under three years old who had a stem cell transplant for Wiskott-Aldrich syndrome, so the T cells may come from the graft donor. The CDR3: CASSFGQKQETQYF. In nucleotide form, the sequence is TGTGCCAGCAGTTTTGGGCAGAAACAAGAGACCCAGTACTTC.